What follows are 5 T cell receptor beta chains derived from one specimen sequenced in a study of OX40 agonist ivuxolimab in advanced cancers. Sequencing used immunoSEQ multiplex PCR; TCRdb keeps in-frame clones, though not all of them. Of roughly 48,000 clones in the sample, approximately 85% were seen once. The source material was CD4+ or CD8+ T cells sorted from blood, sampled in a trial of the OX40 agonist ivuxolimab. These receptor sequences come from an adult with an advanced solid tumor such as melanoma, head and neck, liver or kidney cancer.

The chain joins TRBV5-4 to TRBJ1-1; the D gene is possibly TRBD1 (5 bases). This CDR3 region has 16 residues. CDR1 and CDR2 (germline): SGHNT, YYREEE (reference sequence). Trimming stripped 0 bases from V and 1 base from J, with 13 bases between. Written as DNA, the CDR3 is TGTGCCAGCAGCTTGGGAAGAGGAGGGACGAACACTGAAGCTTTCTTT. Its protein is CASSLGRGGTNTEAFF.

The chain couples TRBV28 to TRBJ2-1; 10 bases fit TRBD2. CDR1 MDHEN and CDR2 SYDVKM come from the germline V gene. CDR3 length: 16 residues. Unmatched junction bases numbered 12, after V lost 3 bases and J lost 10 bases. The CDR3 sequence is CASSFIGAGGPQEQFF. DNA of the CDR3: TGTGCCAGCAGTTTCATCGGAGCGGGAGGGCCACAAGAGCAGTTCTTC.

The gene calls are TRBV2 and TRBJ1-5; 11 bases line up with TRBD1. The length of the CDR3 is 15 residues. Germline V gene lookup returns CDR1 SNHLY and CDR2 FYNNEI. V shed 6 bases and J 6 bases; nucleotides not matched to a gene: 7. CDR3 bases: TGTGCCAGCAGCGCGGACAGGGGGCAGGGTCAGCCCCAGCATTTT. Its translation: CASSADRGQGQPQHF.

V gene TRBV6-5 combines with J gene TRBJ2-1; possible D gene TRBD1, 5 bases. This CDR3 comprises 14 residues. Germline CDR1 reads MNHEY; CDR2 reads SVGAGI. V lost 7 bases to trimming and J lost 8 bases, with 18 bases between them. The CDR3 loop reads CASTKGQGRDEQFF. The CDR3 region has the DNA TGTGCCAGCACCAAGGGGCAGGGTAGGGATGAGCAGTTCTTC.

This clone was seen just once. The CDR3 DNA is TGTGCCAGCAGCGACAGGGGGGCGAGCACAGATACGCAGTATTTT. As protein: CASSDRGASTDTQYF. The chain is built from TRBV9 and TRBJ2-3; 8 bases are a match to TRBD1. The junction had 3 bases not matched to a gene; V was cut back by 3 bases and J by 0 bases. The CDR3 loop spans 15 amino acids. Germline assignment: CDR1 SGDLS and CDR2 YYNGEE.